These 32 T cell receptor beta chains originate from one sample sequenced in a study of T-cell memory formation after mild COVID-19. TCRdb fed the 5' RACE reads into MiXCR, producing one record per CDR3 protein. The repertoire has about 210,000 distinct CDR3 sequences, 27% of them found once; the top ten carry approximately 10%. The material sequenced was PBMCs or a T cell subset sorted from them (not recorded which). The receptors come from an adult woman who had mild COVID-19 (a few samples of this study predate the infection). Cell type and time point are not known.

This clonotype was counted a single time. The chain recombines TRBV6-5 with TRBJ2-3, with D possibly matching TRBD2 (5 bases). Trimming took off 6 bases at V and 6 bases at J, with 13 bases between the two ends. The CDR3 loop spans 13 amino acids. Germline assignment: CDR1 MNHEY and CDR2 SVGAGI. The CDR3 sequence: CASSGILGDTQYF. CDR3 nucleotide sequence: TGTGCCAGCAGCGGGATACTAGGTGATACGCAGTATTTT.

The chain is built from TRBV3-1 and TRBJ2-7; 9 bases agree with TRBD1. J gave up 4 bases and V 5 bases, and 6 bases lay outside the gene matches. Looked up from germline, CDR1 is LGHDT and CDR2 is YNNKEL (reference sequence). There are 14 residues in the CDR3. Here the CDR3 reads CASSSPGQGYEQYF. In DNA form, the CDR3 reads TGTGCCAGCAGCTCACCGGGACAGGGATACGAGCAGTACTTC.

This clonotype was counted a few times. This chain links TRBV9 with TRBJ2-2; 8 bases are shared with TRBD1. The germline V gene has CDR1 SGDLS and CDR2 YYNGEE. V shed 4 bases, J shed 7 bases, and the junction held 6 bases outside the gene matches. The CDR3 has 14 amino acids. The CDR3 loop is CASSITGGIGELFF. The CDR3 bases are TGTGCCAGCAGCATCACAGGGGGTATCGGGGAGCTGTTTTTT.

The V call is TRBV6-5, the J call TRBJ2-1, with 14 nucleotides matching TRBD2. V dropped 7 bases and J dropped 10; count of bases not matched to a gene: 9. The CDR3 length is 15 residues. CDR1 MNHEY and CDR2 SVGAGI come from the germline V gene. CDR3 loop: CASTGGLAGAREQFF. CDR3 nucleotide sequence: TGTGCCAGCACCGGGGGACTAGCGGGAGCAAGGGAGCAGTTCTTC.

CDR3 DNA sequence: TGTGCCAGCAGCCCCCGGGTAGCGGGAAACAATGAGCAGTTCTTC. This translates into CASSPRVAGNNEQFF. The rearrangement links TRBV9 to TRBJ2-1; 8 nucleotides align to TRBD2. The germline V gene encodes CDR1 SGDLS and CDR2 YYNGEE. The CDR3 spans 15 residues. With V trimmed by 4 bases and J by 5 bases, 8 bases remained unmatched.

V and J are TRBV4-2 and TRBJ2-1, with TRBD2 identical over 9 bases. CDR1 LGHNA and CDR2 YNFKEQ come from the germline V gene. This CDR3 has 15 amino acids. After removal of 4 bases from V and 4 bases from J, the junction contained 5 bases not matched to a gene. The CDR3 coding sequence is TGTGCCAGCAGCCCTAGCGGGGCGGAGTACAATGAGCAGTTCTTC. Its translation: CASSPSGAEYNEQFF.

This clonotype was observed a handful of times. This chain uses TRBV27 with TRBJ1-2; 8 nucleotides match TRBD1. The germline V gene has CDR1 MNHEY and CDR2 SMNVEV (reference sequence). V lost 5 bases and J lost 4; bases outside the gene matches: 6. The CDR3 contains 14 residues. The CDR3 here is CASSPQGALYGYTF. DNA of the CDR3: TGTGCCAGCAGTCCGCAGGGGGCCCTCTATGGCTACACCTTC.

This sequence joins TRBV3-1 and TRBJ1-1, with a tentative D call TRBD1 (5 bases). This CDR3 spans 14 amino acids. Looked up from germline, CDR1 is LGHDT and CDR2 is YNNKEL (reference sequence). V lost 0 bases and J lost 4, with 9 bases in between. The CDR3 DNA reads TGTGCCAGCAGCCAAGATGGCAGGGTCACTGAAGCTTTCTTT. Residues: CASSQDGRVTEAFF. The full variable domain, in which reference TRBV3-1 and TRBJ1-1 provide the parts outside the CDR3, is DTAVSQTPKYLVTQMGNDKSIKCEQNLGHDTMYWYKQDSKKFLKIMFSYNNKELIINETVPNRFSPKSPDKAHLNLHINSLELGDSAVYFCASSQDGRVTEAFFGQGTRLTVV.

There are a few counts of this clonotype. V and J are TRBV7-6 and TRBJ2-3; TRBD2 is a possible D gene (6 bases). The V and J ends lost 5 bases and 2 bases respectively, with 17 bases between them. The germline gives CDR1 SGHVS, CDR2 FNYEAQ. This CDR3 has 16 amino acids. CDR3 coding DNA: TGTGCCAGCAGCCCGGGCGCGGGGACGAACACAGATACGCAGTATTTT. Encoded protein: CASSPGAGTNTDTQYF.

In this sample, this clonotype turned up a few times. V and J are TRBV7-2 and TRBJ1-2; D gene unclear. The CDR3 extends over 13 amino acids. Germline V gene sequence: CDR1 SGHTA, CDR2 FQGNSA. V gave up 1 base and J gave up 8 bases, with 11 bases separating them. The CDR3 sequence: CASSLGGIDGYTF. DNA for the CDR3: TGTGCCAGCAGCTTAGGAGGAATCGACGGCTACACCTTC.

This chain's CDR3 is CSARDRSGRSVDTQYF. The CDR3 nucleotides read TGCAGTGCTAGAGATCGTAGCGGGAGGAGTGTAGATACGCAGTATTTT. The J gene is TRBJ2-3, the V gene TRBV20-1; 10 bases match TRBD2. The length of the CDR3 is 16 residues. V was clipped by 0 bases and J by 5 bases; unmatched bases: 8. From germline, CDR1 is DFQATT and CDR2 SNEGSKA (reference sequence).

The rearrangement joins TRBV29-1 to TRBJ1-6; D ambiguous. The CDR3 runs to 14 residues. Between the trimmed V and J ends, which lost 7 bases and 6 bases, there was a span of 16 bases. From germline, CDR1 is SQVTM and CDR2 ANQGSEA. CDR3 DNA: TGCAGCGCCCGAGGAGGCGGCGGTAATTCACCCCTCCACTTT. Its protein is CSARGGGGNSPLHF.

This clonotype was observed a few times. The chain is built from TRBV12-3 or TRBV12-4 and TRBJ2-3; D is unclear. The CDR3 is 13 amino acids. V lost 5 bases, J lost 6 bases, and 12 bases lay in between. As DNA, the CDR3 is TGTGCCAGCAGTCCCGGGCCCCCGGATACGCAGTATTTT. Translated: CASSPGPPDTQYF.

The chain is built from TRBV25-1 and TRBJ2-1; 8 nucleotides match TRBD2. The germline gives CDR1 MGHDK, CDR2 SYGVNS. This CDR3 region has 18 residues. J was trimmed by 5 bases and V by 6 bases; bases with no gene match: 18. The CDR3: CASSHNPPLAGRDNEQFF. Here the CDR3 DNA reads TGTGCCAGCAGCCACAACCCCCCCCTAGCGGGTAGGGACAATGAGCAGTTCTTC.

The gene calls are TRBV5-1 and TRBJ1-5; 9 positions match TRBD1. CDR1 and CDR2 from the germline V gene are SGHRS and YFSETQ. The CDR3 contains 16 residues. V shed 0 bases and J 1 base; nucleotides not matched to a gene: 2. CDR3 protein: CASSLGDRESNQPQHF. CDR3 sequence (DNA): TGCGCCAGCAGCTTGGGGGACAGGGAAAGCAATCAGCCCCAGCATTTT.

This chain's CDR3 is CASSLRRASGEGELFF. CDR3 nucleotide sequence: TGCGCCAGCAGCCTTAGAAGGGCTAGCGGAGAGGGGGAGCTGTTTTTT. V gene TRBV4-3 combines with J gene TRBJ2-2; 7 bases line up with TRBD2. CDR1 LGHNA and CDR2 YSLEER come from the germline V gene. This CDR3 has 16 residues. V was clipped by 4 bases and J by 8 bases; unmatched bases: 13.

The J gene is TRBJ2-3, the V gene TRBV29-1, with TRBD1 as a possible D gene (6 bases). Trimming took 4 bases from V and 0 from J, leaving 14 bases between them. This CDR3 spans 15 amino acids. From germline, CDR1 is SQVTM and CDR2 ANQGSEA. CDR3 sequence reads: CSVVVRGQSTDTQYF. CDR3 DNA: TGCAGCGTTGTCGTCCGGGGACAAAGCACAGATACGCAGTATTTT.

Details on this clonotype: This is likely a read error, given that the CDR3 carries no conserved phenylalanine or tryptophan at its end. The rearrangement links TRBV12-3 or TRBV12-4 to TRBJ2-7; no firm D call. This CDR3 has 18 amino acids. Trimming shortened V by 3 bases and J by 2 bases, and 23 bases separated the two germline ends. For the CDR3, the DNA is TGTGCCAGCAGTTTTGGGCCCGAGGATTCCTATCCCGCCTACGAGCAGTACCTC. Translation: CASSFGPEDSYPAYEQYL.

This sequence joins TRBV30 and TRBJ1-1, with TRBD1 as a possible D gene (5 bases). The CDR3 is 14 amino acids. Germline CDR1 is GTSNPN and CDR2 is SVGIG (reference sequence). The V end lost 2 bases, the J end lost 1 base, and 11 bases lay between the germline ends. CDR3 loop: CAWSNWRGNTEAFF. In DNA, the CDR3 is TGTGCCTGGAGTAACTGGAGGGGGAACACTGAAGCTTTCTTT.

J is TRBJ2-5 and V is TRBV19; TRBD1 matches 10 bases. The CDR3 runs to 13 residues. Germline assignment: CDR1 LNHDA and CDR2 SQIVND (reference sequence). V gave up 11 bases and J gave up 1 base; unmatched junction bases: 4. CDR3 sequence: CAVGTGAQETQYF. In nucleotides, the CDR3 is TGTGCCGTGGGGACAGGGGCCCAAGAGACCCAGTACTTC.

The V call is TRBV7-2, the J call TRBJ2-7, with D unresolved. The CDR3 totals 13 residues. Looked up from germline, CDR1 is SGHTA and CDR2 is FQGNSA. Between the trimmed V and J ends, which lost 0 bases and 5 bases, there was a span of 8 bases. The CDR3 reads CASSLAKSNEQYF. In DNA, the CDR3 is TGTGCCAGCAGCTTAGCGAAAAGTAACGAGCAGTACTTC. Full variable domain (missing parts from reference TRBV7-2 and TRBJ2-7): GAGVSQSPSNKVTEKGKDVELRCDPISGHTALYWYRQSLGQGLEFLIYFQGNSAPDKSGLPSDRFSAERTGGSVSTLTIQRTQQEDSAVYLCASSLAKSNEQYFGPGTRLTVT.

V gene TRBV24-1 combines with J gene TRBJ1-5; D ambiguous. Germline loops: CDR1 KGHDR, CDR2 SFDVKD. The germline V and J ends were trimmed by 9 bases and 7 bases, with 12 bases remaining between them. The length of the CDR3 is 12 residues. DNA of the CDR3: TGTGCCACCCCTAGTCACGAGCAGCCCCAGCATTTT. Translated, it gives CATPSHEQPQHF.

The chain recombines TRBV9 with TRBJ2-7; D is unresolved. Trimming removed 0 bases at V and 0 bases at J, with 13 bases between. The CDR3 contains 16 residues. Germline-derived CDR1 and CDR2 are SGDLS and YYNGEE. CDR3 DNA sequence: TGTGCCAGCAGCGTAGCAAGTGGCGGTTCCTCCTACGAGCAGTACTTC. It is translated as CASSVASGGSSYEQYF.

This clonotype was counted a few times. The chain carries TRBV20-1 and TRBJ1-1; D gene ambiguous. The V and J ends lost 2 bases and 0 bases respectively, with 7 bases between them. The CDR3 spans 13 residues. Germline loops: CDR1 DFQATT, CDR2 SNEGSKA (reference sequence). This chain's CDR3 is CSARQYLNTEAFF. CDR3 in DNA: TGCAGTGCTAGACAGTACTTGAACACTGAAGCTTTCTTT.

The chain employs TRBV30 and TRBJ1-2; 8 nucleotides line up with TRBD1. J lost 8 bases, V lost 2 bases, and 7 bases had no gene match. The germline gives CDR1 GTSNPN, CDR2 SVGIG (reference sequence). This CDR3 contains 13 residues. CDR3 sequence reads: CAWSPGQGDGYTF. DNA of the CDR3: TGTGCCTGGAGTCCTGGACAGGGAGACGGCTACACCTTC.

Only a few counts were recorded for this clonotype. V is TRBV7-9 and J is TRBJ1-6; D call uncertain. This CDR3 region has 12 residues. The V end was cut by 6 bases, the J end by 7 bases, with 7 bases between. From germline, CDR1 is SEHNR and CDR2 FQNEAQ (reference sequence). CDR3 nucleotide sequence: TGTGCCAGCAGAGAAGGGAATTCACCCCTCCACTTT. Residues: CASREGNSPLHF.

The chain has TRBV4-2 and TRBJ2-7, with TRBD2 identical over 13 bases. This CDR3 is built from 17 residues. Germline CDR1 LGHNA, CDR2 YNFKEQ. J lost 2 bases, V lost 4 bases, and 8 bases had no gene match. This CDR3 reads CASSRRTSGGLTYEQYF. The CDR3 DNA follows: TGTGCCAGCAGCCGAAGGACTAGCGGGGGCCTCACCTACGAGCAGTACTTC.

This chain uses TRBV12-3 or TRBV12-4 with TRBJ2-5, with D unclear. This CDR3 spans 12 amino acids. Trimming took 6 bases from V and 5 from J, leaving 10 bases between them. The CDR3 here is CASSSSLETQYF. Written as DNA, the CDR3 is TGTGCCAGCAGCTCCAGTCTGGAGACCCAGTACTTC.

This chain connects TRBV9 to TRBJ2-5; TRBD2 aligns across 12 bases. This CDR3 has 17 amino acids. Germline V lookup: CDR1 SGDLS, CDR2 YYNGEE. With V trimmed by 1 base and J by 0 bases, 4 bases remained unmatched. CDR3: CASSVPRTSGDQETQYF. CDR3 in DNA: TGTGCCAGCAGCGTACCCCGGACTAGCGGGGACCAAGAGACCCAGTACTTC.

This clonotype has only a few counts. The chain joins TRBV7-8 to TRBJ2-2; TRBD2 aligns across 11 bases. From germline, CDR1 is SGHVS and CDR2 FQNEAQ. CDR3 length: 20 amino acids. Trimming took 2 bases from V and 0 from J; bases not matched to a gene: 11. DNA for the CDR3: TGTGCCAGCAGCTTACCTGGCCTTAGCGGGGGGGAGACGAACACCGGGGAGCTGTTTTTT. Its translation is CASSLPGLSGGETNTGELFF.

CDR3 residues: CASGTASNTGELFF. The CDR3, as DNA: TGCGCCAGCGGGACGGCCTCGAACACCGGGGAGCTGTTTTTT. The chain carries TRBV4-1 and TRBJ2-2, with D perhaps being TRBD1 or TRBD2 (5 bases each). Germline V gene lookup returns CDR1 MGHRA and CDR2 YSYEKL. This CDR3 is built from 14 residues. V lost 8 bases and J lost 0, with 10 bases in between.

A few counts support this clonotype. The rearrangement links TRBV20-1 to TRBJ1-1; TRBD1 matches 8 bases. The CDR3 extends over 14 amino acids. V gave up 2 bases and J gave up 1 base; unmatched junction bases: 3. Germline V gene lookup returns CDR1 DFQATT and CDR2 SNEGSKA (reference sequence). The DNA for the CDR3 is TGCAGTGCTAGACCGACAGGGGAGAACACTGAAGCTTTCTTT. Protein product: CSARPTGENTEAFF.